This entry lists 24 T cell receptor beta chains sequenced from one sample in a study of patients and donors after allogeneic stem cell transplantation. MiXCR, run by TCRdb on the RT-PCR reads, gives a single entry per CDR3 protein. The table shows about 960,000 distinct CDR3 sequences, with around 17% occurring only once. The sample consisted of blood, either unsorted or a sorted T cell fraction (not recorded which). These receptors originate from a human donor who was either an allogeneic HSCT recipient or a stem cell or donor lymphocyte infusion donor (not recorded which). It is not recorded whose cells these are; they may come from a transplant donor.

This clonotype was detected a few times. The CDR3 DNA reads as TGCAGTGCCTTACAGGGTTCCACTGAAGCTTTCTTT. As protein: CSALQGSTEAFF. The chain links TRBV20-1 to TRBJ1-1; D might be TRBD1 (6 bases). The CDR3 covers 12 residues. The germline gives CDR1 DFQATT, CDR2 SNEGSKA (reference sequence). Trimming took 6 bases from V and 4 from J, leaving 12 bases between them.

In this sample, this clonotype turned up a few times. The rearrangement uses TRBV10-3 and TRBJ2-5; D gene ambiguous. Germline CDR1 and CDR2: ENHRY and SYGVKD. With 6 bases removed from V and 2 bases from J, the gap between germline ends came to 13 bases. This CDR3 region has 14 residues. The CDR3 DNA reads TGTGCCATCAGCCAAAAACCATGGCAAGAGACCCAGTACTTC. This encodes CAISQKPWQETQYF.

This clonotype was seen a few times. The chain employs TRBV20-1 and TRBJ1-1; D is possibly TRBD1 (6 bases). The CDR3 is 14 amino acids. Trimming pared 6 bases from V and 4 bases from J, leaving 18 bases between. Germline values: CDR1 DFQATT, CDR2 SNEGSKA (reference sequence). In nucleotides, the CDR3 is TGCAGTGCCCTCCGGGGGGCATTCGGCACTGAAGCTTTCTTT. Its translation is CSALRGAFGTEAFF.

The chain has TRBV20-1 and TRBJ1-4, with 8 bases aligning to TRBD1. After removal of 3 bases from V and 8 bases from J, the junction contained 11 bases not matched to a gene. CDR1 is DFQATT and CDR2 is SNEGSKA in the germline V gene (reference sequence). This CDR3 has 15 amino acids. DNA for the CDR3: TGCAGTGCTAGGGACCCGGCGGGACAGGTAGAAAAACTGTTTTTT. This codes for CSARDPAGQVEKLFF.

This clonotype has ten or more counts. The chain uses TRBV5-1 and TRBJ1-1; 9 nucleotides line up with TRBD1. CDR1 SGHRS and CDR2 YFSETQ come from the germline V gene. The length of the CDR3 is 20 residues. Unmatched junction bases numbered 17, after V lost 0 bases and J lost 2 bases. CDR3 coding DNA: TGCGCCAGCAGCTTGGACAGGGGGCGCGGGGGAGTTGTTGAAAACACTGAAGCTTTCTTT. It is translated as CASSLDRGRGGVVENTEAFF.

This rearrangement joins TRBV7-9 to TRBJ1-4; the D is unclear. The CDR3 contains 12 residues. Trimming shortened V by 5 bases and J by 6 bases, and 7 bases separated the two germline ends. Germline values: CDR1 SEHNR, CDR2 FQNEAQ (reference sequence). The CDR3 nucleotides read TGTGCCAGCAGCCCAAGATATGAAAAACTGTTTTTT. Its protein product is CASSPRYEKLFF.

This clonotype was detected only a few times. The chain is built from TRBV3-1 and TRBJ1-2; no reliable D call. The V end lost 4 bases, the J end lost 4 bases, and 13 bases lay between the germline ends. The CDR3 totals 14 residues. The V gene's germline CDR1 is LGHDT and CDR2 YNNKEL (reference sequence). DNA of the CDR3: TGTGCCAGCAGCCCGAGGACGGTCGTCTATGGCTACACCTTC. It encodes CASSPRTVVYGYTF.

V gene TRBV6-1 combines with J gene TRBJ1-5; 7 nucleotides agree with TRBD1. With V trimmed by 8 bases and J by 4 bases, 5 bases remained unmatched. Germline CDR1 reads MNHNS; CDR2 reads SASEGT. The CDR3 has 13 amino acids. The CDR3 region has the DNA TGTGCCAGCGGTACGACAGGGAATCAGCCCCAGCATTTT. Translated: CASGTTGNQPQHF.

This clonotype was seen more than once but under ten times. The chain joins TRBV6-2 or TRBV6-3 to TRBJ2-1; the D gene could be TRBD1 or TRBD2 (5 bases each). Germline CDR1 and CDR2: MNHEY and SVGEGT. V lost 7 bases and J 4 bases, leaving 17 bases between the germline ends. CDR3 length: 15 amino acids. In DNA, the CDR3 is TGTGCCAGCAAAAAGGGCAGGGAGTTTTACAATGAGCAGTTCTTC. This translates into CASKKGREFYNEQFF.

The chain carries TRBV30 and TRBJ1-2; TRBD1 might be the D (5 bases). Germline loops: CDR1 GTSNPN, CDR2 SVGIG (reference sequence). This CDR3 contains 15 residues. Trimming pared 3 bases from V and 5 bases from J, leaving 19 bases between. The CDR3: CAWRVLNSGGYGYTF. As DNA, the CDR3 is TGTGCCTGGAGGGTCCTCAACAGCGGGGGGTATGGCTACACCTTC.

The chain joins TRBV12-3 or TRBV12-4 to TRBJ2-2; D may be TRBD1 (7 bases). V lost 6 bases, J lost 5 bases, and 16 bases lay in between. The CDR3 totals 15 residues. The CDR3 reads CASRATGAGTGELFF. The DNA for the CDR3 is TGTGCCAGCAGAGCTACAGGGGCGGGGACCGGGGAGCTGTTTTTT.

This clonotype was seen only a few times. The gene calls are TRBV20-1 and TRBJ1-1; D is ambiguous. CDR1 is DFQATT and CDR2 is SNEGSKA in the germline V gene (reference sequence). Trimming took 7 bases from V and 7 from J, leaving 13 bases between them. This CDR3 spans 11 amino acids. For the CDR3, the DNA is TGCAGTGTAGGCCTCCCAGATGAAGCTTTCTTT. Its protein is CSVGLPDEAFF.

The chain joins TRBV6-1 to TRBJ2-3, with D unresolved. The CDR3 runs to 14 residues. With 7 bases removed from V and 4 bases from J, the gap between germline ends came to 15 bases. CDR1 is MNHNS and CDR2 is SASEGT in the germline V gene. The CDR3: CASTHGAVSDTQYF. The CDR3, as DNA: TGTGCCAGCACTCACGGAGCCGTCTCAGATACGCAGTATTTT.

A few counts support this clonotype. The chain combines TRBV9 with TRBJ1-5, with TRBD1 identical over 7 bases. V lost 0 bases to trimming and J lost 0 bases; unmatched junction nucleotides: 6. This CDR3 has 17 amino acids. CDR1 is SGDLS, CDR2 YYNGEE, per germline. The CDR3, as DNA: TGTGCCAGCAGCGTAGCTAGGGGGCAAAATAGCAATCAGCCCCAGCATTTT. Translating gives CASSVARGQNSNQPQHF.

The table lists this clonotype with a few counts. The rearrangement uses TRBV27 and TRBJ1-2, with D uncertain. Per germline, CDR1 MNHEY and CDR2 SMNVEV (reference sequence). The CDR3 extends over 14 amino acids. With 6 bases removed from V and 0 bases from J, the gap between germline ends came to 11 bases. The CDR3 protein is CASSPTSSNYGYTF. The CDR3 DNA reads TGTGCCAGCAGCCCGACAAGCTCTAACTATGGCTACACCTTC.

V is TRBV15 and J is TRBJ1-1; D unresolved. Deletions cut 1 base from V and 0 bases from J, with 9 bases between. Germline CDR1 and CDR2: LNHNV and YYDKDF (reference sequence). The CDR3 is 15 residues long. The DNA for the CDR3 is TGTGCCACCAGCAGAGGCGACCTTATGAACACTGAAGCTTTCTTT. Translated, it gives CATSRGDLMNTEAFF.

This clonotype has only a few counts. This rearrangement joins TRBV12-3 or TRBV12-4 to TRBJ2-3, with 13 positions matching TRBD2. Germline trimming cut 4 bases from V and 1 base from J; bases unmatched to any gene: 5. CDR3 length: 17 amino acids. CDR3 in DNA: TGTGCCAGCAGTTCCCGACTAGCGGGGGGCCGCACAGATACGCAGTATTTT. This codes for CASSSRLAGGRTDTQYF.

The rearrangement uses TRBV6-5 and TRBJ1-1, with D possibly being TRBD1 (6 bases). The V and J ends lost 2 bases and 5 bases respectively, with 18 bases between them. The CDR3 contains 16 residues. The germline gives CDR1 MNHEY, CDR2 SVGAGI. CDR3 loop: CASSYRSVGARTEAFF. The CDR3 DNA reads as TGTGCCAGCAGTTACCGGTCTGTGGGGGCGCGGACTGAAGCTTTCTTT.

This clonotype was counted between two and nine times. V is TRBV29-1 and J is TRBJ2-7; D uncertain. V was cut by 2 bases and J by 3 bases, with 11 bases left in between. This CDR3 is built from 13 residues. From germline, CDR1 is SQVTM and CDR2 ANQGSEA. CDR3 region: CSVESPLNYEQYF. Here the CDR3 DNA reads TGCAGCGTTGAAAGCCCACTCAACTACGAGCAGTACTTC.

This clonotype has more than one count but fewer than ten. The CDR3 is CASSGRTGGTGELFF. The CDR3 DNA follows: TGCGCCAGCAGCGGGCGGACAGGGGGCACCGGGGAGCTGTTTTTT. The rearrangement links TRBV5-1 to TRBJ2-2; TRBD1 matches 10 bases. The CDR3 is 15 amino acids. Germline lookup yields CDR1 SGHRS and CDR2 YFSETQ. V lost 4 bases, J lost 4 bases, and 4 bases stayed unmatched.

With respect to this clonotype: A junction boundary mismatches the germline segment, possibly from a read error. V gene TRBV12-3 or TRBV12-4 combines with J gene TRBJ1-1; no definite D call. The CDR3 loop spans 12 amino acids. The CDR3: CASGFIRTEAFF. CDR3 coding DNA: TGTGCCAGCGGTTTCATAAGGACTGAAGCTTTCTTT.

The rearrangement links TRBV27 to TRBJ2-1; D unclear. Germline V gene data show CDR1 as MNHEY and CDR2 as SMNVEV (reference sequence). This CDR3 is 11 amino acids long. The ends were cut back, 7 bases at V and 10 bases at J, with 11 bases in the middle. The CDR3: CASTLGSEQFF. Here the CDR3 DNA reads TGTGCCAGCACCTTGGGGTCAGAGCAGTTCTTC.

In this sample, this clonotype turned up a few times. The chain couples TRBV24-1 to TRBJ1-2; no definite D call. CDR3 size: 14 residues. V shed 3 bases and J shed 1 base, with 8 bases lying between them. The germline V gene encodes CDR1 KGHDR and CDR2 SFDVKD. This chain's CDR3 is CATSDPLFNYGYTF. CDR3 DNA sequence: TGTGCCACCAGTGATCCTTTATTTAACTATGGCTACACCTTC.

This clonotype has only a few counts. This chain connects TRBV21-1 to TRBJ2-7; no check of the table's D call, TRBD1, against the DNA was made. TRBV21-1 is marked as a pseudogene. CDR3 size: 13 residues. Here the CDR3 reads CASTPGASYEQYF. The CDR3 bases are TGTGCCAGCACCCCTGGGGCCTCCTACGAGCAGTACTTC.